The source of this TCR beta chain is a study of shared clonotypes between healthy human individuals (dated by TCRdb to 2020 to 2021). As for the study more broadly: The cohort comprised a couple of women and a few men aged 18 to 49 years. Per donor, three plates each were used for CD4 naive and CD4 memory, two for CD8 naive, and one for CD8 memory. To estimate repertoire size and how much clonotype sharing occurs between individuals, the study deeply sequenced the blood TCR repertoires of about five healthy adults. Libraries were prepared and TCR repertoires were sequenced by different laboratories using diverse techniques, in order to increase sequencing depth and limit assay-specific biases. Each donor's leukapheresis produced roughly between roughly 0.85 and 9.5 billion PBMCs.

This clone appeared once. Its cognate antigen has yet to be identified. No base qualities exist here, and no much larger clone lies one base off it. What the research found in general, with its limitations: Sampling was limited to blood, and TCR repertoires in tissue likely differ from TCR repertoires in blood. Sharing across a few donors was observed for approximately 5% of naive CD4, about 4% of naive CD8, 2% to 2.5% of memory CD4, and around 0.4% of memory CD8 clonotypes. Because the study included a small number of donors, the genetic and exposure-history diversity represented was limited. Compared with non-shared clonotypes, clonotypes shared by all four sorted-subset donors had higher generation probabilities. Incomplete sequencing was indicated by rarefaction of sorted-subset datasets, despite the large sequencing depth. Larger estimated clonotype richness was generally found for naive subsets than for memory subsets. Based on pairwise subsampling, the degree of clonotype sharing among donors was expected to be affected by sequencing depth.

Using the deep immunoSEQ assay, TCR CDR3 regions were amplified from genomic DNA by multiplex PCR. For each cell subset, the extracted genomic DNA was distributed evenly across all wells of several immunoSEQ 96-well plates, and each plate served as one replicate. Each replicate PCR for sorted subsets received roughly 0.2 ug genomic DNA, equal to 28,000 or so T cell genomes. Purified libraries were measured with a Qubit 3.0 fluorometer, size-checked on a Bioanalyzer 2100, and measured again with the KAPA Library Quantification kit. Every immunoSEQ 96-well plate was sequenced on a separate single-read 150-cycle Illumina NextSeq 550 flow cell. The original methods were these. The immunoSEQ output contained only junctional sequences without quality scores, so filtering could not match that applied to full-length reads. To assign V/J genes and CDR3, sequences were annotated using PyIR, a Python wrapper for IgBLAST v1.9, with IMGT germline references. Any read was removed if the V/J assignment was weak (E-value above 1e-6), the CDR3 was missing, or the read contained stop codons, out-of-frame junctions, or ambiguous translated residues. V3J clonotypes were defined as sequences sharing an identical inferred V gene, J gene, and CDR3 amino acid sequence. Percentage overlap between repertoires was computed as shared unique clonotypes divided by the size of the smaller repertoire. Repertoire richness was assessed with RTK rarefaction, the Chao1 estimator, and Recon v2.1 estimates of unobserved clonotypes. OLGA was used to compute generation probabilities for all TCRbeta clonotypes that the gDNA method yielded from four donors. Sourced from immuneACCESS, this table was stored by TCRdb with only in-frame sequences that have V and J called. A share of the clones is absent; for the studies checked, an unresolved V gene accounts for under half, and the remainder has no known explanation. The DNA gave D and trimming, while V, J and clone size come from that table. Counted in this sample were 850,000 to 1,100,000 clones; 77% of them appeared once. The top ten constitute 0.85% to 1% of the sample.

The donors were healthy, HIV-negative adults who had no recently reported acute infections or vaccinations. Only Caucasian adults living in Nashville, Tennessee, USA were represented among the donors. Magnetic negative selection was used to enrich CD4+ T cells, after which naive cells were positively selected on CD45RA and the negative fraction became the memory subset. Blood was obtained by leukapheresis, after which PBMCs were separated by Ficoll-Histopaque density gradient centrifugation and cryopreserved in liquid nitrogen vapor phase. Analytical flow cytometry was used to check the purity and quantity of each magnetically sorted T cell population. Each sorted fraction had its genomic DNA isolated and then quantified by UV absorbance on a Nanodrop 2000c. The sequenced sample was memory CD4+ T cells from PBMCs. In light of the paper, this sample's cell subset or site label describes: CD45RA-negative fraction. This receptor was identified in a man aged 18 to 35 in good health. Some clones in this sample may be carry-over from other donors' samples.

Here the CDR3 is given as CATSSEESVNTGELFF. Here is the DNA: TGTGCCACCAGCAGTGAGGAAAGTGTGAACACCGGGGAGCTGTTTTTT. The rearrangement combines TRBV15 with TRBJ2-2, with the D gene uncertain. The CDR3 sequence holds 16 residues, the cysteine and phenylalanine included. Only the CDR3 part of the read is kept: 48 bases, read in frame from the first base. Sequences LNHNV (CDR1) and YYDKDF (CDR2) are obtained from the germline V gene (reference sequence). The junction shows trimming of 3 bases on V and 1 base on J, plus 12 bases between the germline ends.